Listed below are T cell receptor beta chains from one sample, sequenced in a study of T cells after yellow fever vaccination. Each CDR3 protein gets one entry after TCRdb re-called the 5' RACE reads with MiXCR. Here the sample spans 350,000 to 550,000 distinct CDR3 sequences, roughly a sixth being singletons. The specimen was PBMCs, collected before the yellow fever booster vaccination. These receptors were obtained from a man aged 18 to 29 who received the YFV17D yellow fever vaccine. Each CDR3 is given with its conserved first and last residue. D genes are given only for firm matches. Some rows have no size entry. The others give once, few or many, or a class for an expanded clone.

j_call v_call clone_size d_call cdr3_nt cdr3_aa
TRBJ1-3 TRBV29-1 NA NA TGCAGCGTTGAAGAGGGTCTCGGAAACACCATATATTTT CSVEEGLGNTIYF
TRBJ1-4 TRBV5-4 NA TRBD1 TGTGCCAGCAGCTTGAGGGGGACAGGGGATGAAAAACTGTTTTTT CASSLRGTGDEKLFF
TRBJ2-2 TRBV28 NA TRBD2 TGTGCCAGCAGGACTAGCGGGGGGGCCCCTGGGGAGCTGTTTTTT CASRTSGGAPGELFF
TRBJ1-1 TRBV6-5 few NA TGTGCCAGCAGTTTTGGGGGGCGTAGGTCTGAAGCTTTCTTT CASSFGGRRSEAFF
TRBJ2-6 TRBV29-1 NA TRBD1 TGCAGCGTTGGGGGACAGGCTGGGGCCAACGTCCTGACTTTC CSVGGQAGANVLTF
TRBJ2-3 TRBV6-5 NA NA TGTGCCAGCAGGGTTGGGGGCGGCACAGATACGCAGTATTTT CASRVGGGTDTQYF
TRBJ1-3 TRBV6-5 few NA TGTGCCAGCAGTTACCGCTCCGGACGCTCTGGAAACACCATATATTTT CASSYRSGRSGNTIYF
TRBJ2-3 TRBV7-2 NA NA TGTGCCAGCAGCTCAGTGGGGGGGCAAACAGATACGCAGTATTTT CASSSVGGQTDTQYF
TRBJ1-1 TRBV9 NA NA TGTGCCAGCAGCGTGAGCCCCTTGGGGACTGAAGCTTTCTTT CASSVSPLGTEAFF
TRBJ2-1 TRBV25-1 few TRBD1 TGTGCCAGCACCGGACCGGGACAGGGGGCTATCAGTTCCTACAATGAGCAGTTCTTC CASTGPGQGAISSYNEQFF
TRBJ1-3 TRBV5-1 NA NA TGCGCCAGCAGCCTCACTATCTCTGGAAACACCATATATTTT CASSLTISGNTIYF
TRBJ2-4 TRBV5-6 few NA TGTGCCAGCAGCTCCGCTTTAGCCAAAAACATTCAGTACTTC CASSSALAKNIQYF
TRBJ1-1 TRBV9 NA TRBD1 TGTGCCAGCAGCGTACCGGGAGGGGGCGATGCTTTCTTT CASSVPGGGDAFF
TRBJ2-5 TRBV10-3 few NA TGTGCCATCAGTGCGGGACACGAAGGGGAGACCCAGTACTTC CAISAGHEGETQYF
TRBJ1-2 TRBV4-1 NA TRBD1 TGCGCCAGCAGCCTACGGGGACAGGGGGCGCCGGGATTC CASSLRGQGAPGF
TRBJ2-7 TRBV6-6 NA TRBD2 TGTGCCAGCAGTGTGCGGGGGGGCAGTTACGAGCAGTACTTC CASSVRGGSYEQYF
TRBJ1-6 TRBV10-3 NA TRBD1 TGTGCCATCAGTTCTACGGACAGGGCCGGTAATTCACCCCTCCACTTT CAISSTDRAGNSPLHF
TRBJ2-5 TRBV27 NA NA TGTGCCAGCAGTTGGAGGGTAGGAGAGACCCAGTACTTC CASSWRVGETQYF
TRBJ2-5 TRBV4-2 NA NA TGTGCCAGCAGCCAAGATGGGAGGAATGGAGAGACCCAGTACTTC CASSQDGRNGETQYF
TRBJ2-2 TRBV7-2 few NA TGTGCCAGCAGCTTAGCACAGGGACCCACCGGGGAGCTGTTTTTT CASSLAQGPTGELFF
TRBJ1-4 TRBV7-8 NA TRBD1 TGTGCCAGCAGCTTTGGTTGGTTGTCGGGACAGGCCTCTAATGAAAAACTGTTTTTT CASSFGWLSGQASNEKLFF
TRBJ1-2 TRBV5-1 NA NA TGCGCCAGCAGCTTGGCCCGGGACGCCTATGGCTACACCTTC CASSLARDAYGYTF
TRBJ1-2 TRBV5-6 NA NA TGTGCCAGCAGCTTACGACGGGCATATGGCTACACCTTC CASSLRRAYGYTF
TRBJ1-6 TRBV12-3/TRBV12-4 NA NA TGTGCCAGCAAGGGGAAGGGGTCCTATAATTCACCCCTCCACTTT CASKGKGSYNSPLHF
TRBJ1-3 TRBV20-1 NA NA TGCAGTGCTAGAGACGACAGGCTGGGAAACACCATATATTTT CSARDDRLGNTIYF
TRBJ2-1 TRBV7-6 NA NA TGTGCCAGCAGCCGGGGGCAGGCCCATGAGCAGTTCTTC CASSRGQAHEQFF
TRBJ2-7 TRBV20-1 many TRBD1 TGCAGTGCTGCCTCCGACAGGGGCCGTGCTCACTTC CSAASDRGRAHF
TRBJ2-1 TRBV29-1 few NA TGCAGCGGCAGGGTGGGTTCCTACAATGAGCAGTTCTTC CSGRVGSYNEQFF
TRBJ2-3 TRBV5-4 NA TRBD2 TGTGCCAGCAGCTTAGCGGGGGGCCGGGATACGCAGTATTTT CASSLAGGRDTQYF
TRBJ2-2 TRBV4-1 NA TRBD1 TGCGCCAGCAGCCCAGGGACAGGGCCCGGGGAGCTGTTTTTT CASSPGTGPGELFF
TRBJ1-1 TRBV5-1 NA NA TGCGCCAGCAGCTTGGAGGGGGTAGTCACTGAAGCTTTCTTT CASSLEGVVTEAFF
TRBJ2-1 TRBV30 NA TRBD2 TGTGCCTGGAGCCAAGCGGGGGGGCCGAGAGGTGAGCAGTTCTTC CAWSQAGGPRGEQFF
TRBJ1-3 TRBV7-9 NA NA TGTGCCAGCAGCCACAGCGGCTCTGGAAACACCATATATTTT CASSHSGSGNTIYF
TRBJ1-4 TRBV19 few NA TGTGCCAGTAGCCCTCGCGATGAAAAACTGTTTTTT CASSPRDEKLFF
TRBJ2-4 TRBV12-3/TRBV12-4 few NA TGTGCCAGCAGTTTATCTGCTATGGTGGCCAAAAACATTCAGTACTTC CASSLSAMVAKNIQYF
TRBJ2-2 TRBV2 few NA TGTGCCAGCAGTGACGAGACTCCTAAGAACACCGGGGAGCTGTTTTTT CASSDETPKNTGELFF
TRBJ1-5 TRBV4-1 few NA TGCGCCAGCAGCCAAGATGGCAGGCTGGGTCAGCCCCAGCATTTT CASSQDGRLGQPQHF
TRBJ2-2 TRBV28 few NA TGTGCCAGCAGTTTGAAGGGCGGGGAGCTGTTTTTT CASSLKGGELFF
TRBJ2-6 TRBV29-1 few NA TGCAGCGTCGCGTACGAAGGATGGCCACCCAACGTCCTGACTTTC CSVAYEGWPPNVLTF
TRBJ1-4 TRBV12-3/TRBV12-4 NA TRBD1 TGTGCCAGCAGCCCTCAACAGGGGGCGGGTGAAAAACTGTTTTTT CASSPQQGAGEKLFF
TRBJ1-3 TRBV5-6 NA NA TGTGCCAGCAGCTTGACAGATTCTGGAAACACCATATATTTT CASSLTDSGNTIYF
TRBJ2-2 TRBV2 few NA TGTGCCAGCATAGGAGGGGGCCTCACCGGGGAGCTGTTTTTT CASIGGGLTGELFF
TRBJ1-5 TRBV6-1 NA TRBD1 TGTGCCAGCAGTGGGGGGACAGGGCTCAATCAGCCCCAGCATTTT CASSGGTGLNQPQHF
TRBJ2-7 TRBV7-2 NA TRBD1 TGTGCCAGCAGCTTAGTCCGGGACAGGACGATGGGAGAGCAGTACTTC CASSLVRDRTMGEQYF
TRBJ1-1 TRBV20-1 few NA TGCAGTGCTAGAGGTGTTGTCAGGCGGAACACTGAAGCTTTCTTT CSARGVVRRNTEAFF
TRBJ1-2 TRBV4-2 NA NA TGTGCCAGCAGCCCCGAAGGGGGGACATCTTATGGCTACACCTTC CASSPEGGTSYGYTF
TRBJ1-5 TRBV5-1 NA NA TGCGCCAGCAGGAAGGGGGACAATCAGCCCCAGCATTTT CASRKGDNQPQHF
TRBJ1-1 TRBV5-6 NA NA TGTGCCAGCGCCACAGGGTTGAACACTGAAGCTTTCTTT CASATGLNTEAFF
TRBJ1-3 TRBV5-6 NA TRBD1 TGTGCCAGCAGCTTGGCCGGACAGGGGACAGGAAACACCATATATTTT CASSLAGQGTGNTIYF
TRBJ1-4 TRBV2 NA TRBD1 TGTGCCAGCAGGGCACAGGGGGCGGTTGAAAAACTGTTTTTT CASRAQGAVEKLFF
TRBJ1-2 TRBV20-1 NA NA TGCAGTGCTAGAGATCGGGATCAGGGATACCCCTATGGCTACACCTTC CSARDRDQGYPYGYTF
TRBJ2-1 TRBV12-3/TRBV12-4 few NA TGTGCCAGCACCCAACGGCCCAATGAGCAGTTCTTC CASTQRPNEQFF
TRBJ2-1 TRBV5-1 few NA TGCGCCAGCAGCGGAAATAGGTATGAGCAGTTCTTC CASSGNRYEQFF
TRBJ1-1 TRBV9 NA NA TGTGCCAGCAGCGTACAGGCGAACACTGAAGCTTTCTTT CASSVQANTEAFF
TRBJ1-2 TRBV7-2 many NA TGTGCCAGCAGCCCTACCCCCCAGGATGGCTACACCTTC CASSPTPQDGYTF
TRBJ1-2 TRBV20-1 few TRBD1 TGCAGTGCTCCGGACAGGGCTCATGGCTACACCTTC CSAPDRAHGYTF
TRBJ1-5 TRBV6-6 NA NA TGTGCCAGCAGCCGCGACAGCTATAGCAATCAGCCCCAGCATTTT CASSRDSYSNQPQHF
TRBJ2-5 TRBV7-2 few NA TGTGCCAGCGTCAGGGATCAAGAGACCCAGTACTTC CASVRDQETQYF
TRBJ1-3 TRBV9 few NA TGTGCCAGCAGCGTAGGGCGGAGCTCTGGAAACACCATATATTTT CASSVGRSSGNTIYF
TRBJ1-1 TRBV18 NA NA TGTGCCAGCTCACCGTCCAGGGAGGAAGCTTTCTTT CASSPSREEAFF